This entry lists 15 T cell receptor beta chains sequenced from one sample in a study of T cells after yellow fever vaccination. A single record per CDR3 protein comes from TCRdb applying MiXCR to the 5' RACE reads. Seen here are some 550,000 distinct CDR3 sequences, over 15% observed once, and the top ten hold roughly an eighth. The starting material was PBMCs, obtained 15 days after the yellow fever booster vaccination. The receptors shown here come from a man aged 25-45 years who received the YFV17D yellow fever vaccine.

This rearrangement joins TRBV6-1 to TRBJ2-2, with TRBD2 matching over 7 bases. The junction had 11 bases not matched to a gene; V was cut back by 4 bases and J by 3 bases. Germline-derived CDR1 and CDR2 are MNHNS and SASEGT. The CDR3 totals 17 residues. CDR3 protein: CASSGYASGKDTGELFF. The CDR3 region has the DNA TGTGCCAGCAGTGGTTATGCGAGCGGGAAGGACACCGGGGAGCTGTTTTTT.

The chain has TRBV9 and TRBJ2-1, with 12 bases fitting TRBD2. CDR3 size: 15 residues. Looked up from germline, CDR1 is SGDLS and CDR2 is YYNGEE. The V gene end was trimmed by 4 bases and the J gene end by 9 bases; junction bases not matched to a gene: 8. The CDR3 here is CASSLGLAGMGEQFF. CDR3 DNA sequence: TGTGCCAGCAGCTTAGGACTAGCGGGGATGGGTGAGCAGTTCTTC.

This clonotype was observed a few times. This chain connects TRBV7-9 to TRBJ2-1; TRBD1 or TRBD2 may be the D gene (5 bases each). Trimming cost V 5 bases and J 5 bases, with 10 bases left between them. Germline V lookup: CDR1 SEHNR, CDR2 FQNEAQ (reference sequence). The CDR3 sequence is 13 residues long. The CDR3 reads CASSPGRHNEQFF. The CDR3 nucleotides are TGTGCCAGCAGCCCGGGGCGTCACAATGAGCAGTTCTTC.

This sequence joins TRBV20-1 and TRBJ2-1; 12 bases are shared with TRBD2. CDR1 DFQATT and CDR2 SNEGSKA come from the germline V gene (reference sequence). This CDR3 is 18 amino acids long. V was pared by 0 bases and J by 4 bases, with 10 bases of the junction left unmatched. The CDR3 DNA follows: TGCAGTGCTAGAGATGGGGCGTTGGGACTAGCGGGTTACAATGAGCAGTTCTTC. Translation gives CSARDGALGLAGYNEQFF.

This clonotype occurred a few times. V usage is TRBV4-3 and J usage is TRBJ2-1; D is unresolved. The ends were cut back, 4 bases at V and 0 bases at J, with 16 bases in the middle. The CDR3 is 17 residues long. Germline CDR1 is LGHNA and CDR2 is YSLEER. DNA for the CDR3: TGCGCCAGCAGCCCAGGCTCAGGTCTTTACTCCTACAATGAGCAGTTCTTC. This codes for CASSPGSGLYSYNEQFF.

The V call is TRBV14, the J call TRBJ2-6, with D possibly matching TRBD2 (6 bases). The CDR3 loop spans 17 amino acids. Germline lookup yields CDR1 SGHDN and CDR2 FVKESK. Trimming pared 5 bases from V and 8 bases from J, leaving 22 bases between. The CDR3 here is CASSVRWAGSGSNVLTF. The CDR3, as DNA: TGTGCCAGCAGCGTACGATGGGCGGGATCCGGATCCAACGTCCTGACTTTC.

This clonotype was counted a few times. This chain connects TRBV5-6 to TRBJ2-2, with TRBD2 matching over 8 bases. Germline V gene data show CDR1 as SGHDT and CDR2 as YYEEEE. V gave up 4 bases and J gave up 1 base; unmatched junction bases: 3. The CDR3 is made up of 15 amino acids. The CDR3 spells CASSVGLGNTGELFF. The CDR3 DNA sequence: TGTGCCAGCAGCGTGGGACTAGGGAACACCGGGGAGCTGTTTTTT.

This clonotype appeared a few times. The chain employs TRBV7-2 and TRBJ2-7; tentative D call: TRBD2 (5 bases). From germline, CDR1 is SGHTA and CDR2 FQGNSA. Trimming removed 2 bases at V and 5 bases at J, with 7 bases between. This CDR3 spans 12 amino acids. The CDR3 spells CASSLYGNEQYF. CDR3 sequence (DNA): TGTGCCAGCAGCTTATACGGGAACGAGCAGTACTTC.

The CDR3 sequence: CASSLVQEQYF. For the CDR3, the DNA is TGTGCCAGCAGCTTAGTACAGGAGCAGTACTTC. The rearrangement joins TRBV7-8 to TRBJ2-7; unclear D gene. The V and J ends lost 1 base and 7 bases respectively, with 5 bases between them. The germline gives CDR1 SGHVS, CDR2 FQNEAQ. The CDR3 is made up of 11 amino acids.

The V call is TRBV29-1, the J call TRBJ2-5, with TRBD2 identical over 7 bases. Germline values: CDR1 SQVTM, CDR2 ANQGSEA. The V gene end was trimmed by 4 bases and the J gene end by 3 bases; junction bases not matched to a gene: 5. This CDR3 is 13 amino acids long. This chain's CDR3 is CSVAAGLKETQYF. The CDR3 nucleotides read TGCAGCGTTGCAGCGGGGCTCAAAGAGACCCAGTACTTC.

The rearrangement uses TRBV4-1 and TRBJ2-1; D might be TRBD1 (7 bases). Trimming removed 0 bases from V and 2 bases from J, with 26 bases in between. This CDR3 contains 21 residues. CDR1 and CDR2 (germline): MGHRA, YSYEKL. The CDR3 reads CASSQDGDQGGNQSPYNEQFF. In nucleotides, the CDR3 is TGCGCCAGCAGCCAAGATGGGGACCAGGGGGGCAACCAATCCCCCTACAATGAGCAGTTCTTC.

This clonotype was seen only a few times. The rearrangement links TRBV11-2 to TRBJ2-6, with D tentatively TRBD1 (6 bases). V was shortened by 8 bases and J by 0 bases, with 20 bases between the two germline ends. The CDR3 is 18 residues long. CDR1 is SGHAT, CDR2 FQNNGV, per germline. CDR3 in amino acids: CASRGQPPIFSGANVLTF. The CDR3 bases are TGTGCCAGCCGAGGACAGCCACCGATATTCTCTGGGGCCAACGTCCTGACTTTC.

This clonotype came up a few times. The chain carries TRBV20-1 and TRBJ2-7, with TRBD2 matching 10 bases. The germline V gene has CDR1 DFQATT and CDR2 SNEGSKA (reference sequence). With 6 bases clipped from V and 3 bases from J, the junction kept 5 bases outside the gene matches. The CDR3 is made up of 13 amino acids. CDR3 DNA: TGCAGTGCCACGGGACTAGCGAACTACGAGCAGTACTTC. Translating gives CSATGLANYEQYF.

The V and J genes are TRBV7-9 and TRBJ2-3; 9 bases are shared with TRBD2. The CDR3 runs to 16 residues. V gave up 1 base and J gave up 6 bases; unmatched junction bases: 8. CDR1 SEHNR and CDR2 FQNEAQ come from the germline V gene (reference sequence). This CDR3 is CASSLGVVAGADTQYF. CDR3 nucleotide sequence: TGTGCCAGCAGCTTAGGAGTGGTAGCGGGAGCTGATACGCAGTATTTT.

This chain uses TRBV6-1 with TRBJ2-7; D is perhaps TRBD2 (6 bases). The germline gives CDR1 MNHNS, CDR2 SASEGT. V lost 6 bases and J lost 4, with 13 bases in between. The CDR3 contains 13 residues. In nucleotides, the CDR3 is TGTGCCAGCAGGGGAGGACACCCGTACGAGCAGTACTTC. Protein sequence: CASRGGHPYEQYF.